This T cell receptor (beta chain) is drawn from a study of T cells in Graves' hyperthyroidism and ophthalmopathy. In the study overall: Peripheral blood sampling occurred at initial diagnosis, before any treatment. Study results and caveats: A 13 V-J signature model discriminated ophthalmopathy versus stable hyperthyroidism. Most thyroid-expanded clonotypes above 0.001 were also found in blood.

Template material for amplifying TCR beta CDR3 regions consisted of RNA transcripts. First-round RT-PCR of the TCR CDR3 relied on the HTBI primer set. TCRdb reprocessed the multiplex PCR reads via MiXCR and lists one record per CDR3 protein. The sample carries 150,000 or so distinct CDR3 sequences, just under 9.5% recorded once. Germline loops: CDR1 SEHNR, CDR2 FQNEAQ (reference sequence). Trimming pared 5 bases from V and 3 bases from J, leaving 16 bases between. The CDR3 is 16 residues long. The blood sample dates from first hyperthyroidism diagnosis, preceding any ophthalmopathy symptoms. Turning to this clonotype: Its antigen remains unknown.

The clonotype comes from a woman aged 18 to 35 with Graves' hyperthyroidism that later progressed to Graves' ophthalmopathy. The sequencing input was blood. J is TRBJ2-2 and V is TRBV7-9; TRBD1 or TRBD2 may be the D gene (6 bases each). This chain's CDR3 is CASSPRIGGYTGELFF. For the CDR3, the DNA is TGTGCCAGCAGCCCTCGTATAGGGGGGTACACCGGGGAGCTGTTTTTT.